These 6 T cell receptor beta chains were all obtained from the same sample, sequenced in a study of shared clonotypes between healthy human individuals. The table came from immunoSEQ multiplex PCR; TCRdb's copy has only in-frame clones and leaves some out. Found here are around 510,000 clones, more than 95% of them singletons; the top ten hold about 0.068%. The sequenced material came from naive CD4+ T cells sorted from blood. Subset given: CD45RA+ positively selected. The receptors were gathered from a woman younger than 45 in good health.

V gene TRBV5-1 combines with J gene TRBJ1-1; D not resolved. This CDR3 has 14 amino acids. The V end was cut by 0 bases, the J end by 1 base, with 7 bases between. CDR1 is SGHRS and CDR2 is YFSETQ in the germline V gene. Here the CDR3 DNA reads TGCGCCAGCAGCTTGGAGCGGGGGAACACTGAAGCTTTCTTT. Encoded protein: CASSLERGNTEAFF.

This chain connects TRBV6-1 to TRBJ2-7; maybe TRBD1 (5 bases). V shed 6 bases and J shed 0 bases, with 15 bases lying between them. This CDR3 is 15 amino acids long. Germline CDR1 is MNHNS and CDR2 is SASEGT. The CDR3 sequence: CASRRTTHSSYEQYF. DNA for the CDR3: TGTGCCAGCAGGAGGACAACCCACAGCTCCTACGAGCAGTACTTC.

The CDR3 reads CASSFLTSGTDTQYF. As DNA, the CDR3 is TGCGCCAGCAGCTTCCTGACTAGCGGCACAGATACGCAGTATTTT. The V gene is TRBV5-1, the J gene TRBJ2-3, with TRBD2 matching over 8 bases. Per germline, CDR1 SGHRS and CDR2 YFSETQ. The CDR3 totals 15 residues. J was trimmed by 1 base and V by 2 bases; bases with no gene match: 3.

The count of this clone is one. The chain carries TRBV28 and TRBJ2-7, with 9 bases identical to TRBD1. V was pared by 3 bases and J by 3 bases, with 6 bases of the junction left unmatched. Per the germline V gene, CDR1 is MDHEN and CDR2 is SYDVKM. The CDR3 sequence is 15 residues long. For the CDR3, the DNA is TGTGCCAGCAGTTTTAGTTGGGACAGGGTCTACGAGCAGTACTTC. Residues: CASSFSWDRVYEQYF.

Worth noting for this clone: This same CDR3 is encoded by further DNA sequences in the sample. The chain carries TRBV6-5 and TRBJ1-2; perhaps TRBD1 as D (5 bases). The germline V gene encodes CDR1 MNHEY and CDR2 SVGAGI. The CDR3 sequence is 14 residues long. Trimming stripped 2 bases from V and 2 bases from J, with 9 bases between. CDR3 bases: TGTGCCAGCAGTTACGACAGAGGGAACTATGGCTACACCTTC. Encoded protein: CASSYDRGNYGYTF.

The chain recombines TRBV5-1 with TRBJ2-5; D is uncertain. Germline V gives CDR1 SGHRS, CDR2 YFSETQ. Trimming stripped 4 bases from V and 2 bases from J, with 12 bases between. The CDR3 sequence is 14 residues long. The CDR3 here is CASSGGTKQETQYF. The CDR3 nucleotides read TGCGCCAGCAGCGGTGGTACAAAACAAGAGACCCAGTACTTC.